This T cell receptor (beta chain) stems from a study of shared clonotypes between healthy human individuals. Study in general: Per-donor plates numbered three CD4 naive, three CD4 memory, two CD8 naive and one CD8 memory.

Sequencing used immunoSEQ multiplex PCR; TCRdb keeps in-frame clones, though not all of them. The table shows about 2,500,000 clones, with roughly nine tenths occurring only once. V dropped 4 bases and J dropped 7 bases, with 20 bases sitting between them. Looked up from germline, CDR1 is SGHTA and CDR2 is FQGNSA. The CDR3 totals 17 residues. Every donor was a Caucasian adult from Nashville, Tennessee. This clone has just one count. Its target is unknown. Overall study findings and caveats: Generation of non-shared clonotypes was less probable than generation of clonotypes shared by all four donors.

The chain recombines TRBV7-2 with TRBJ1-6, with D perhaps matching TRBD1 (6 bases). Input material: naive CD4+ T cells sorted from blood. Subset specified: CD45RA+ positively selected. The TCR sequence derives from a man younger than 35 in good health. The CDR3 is CASSSAGTLRGNSPLHF. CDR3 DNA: TGTGCCAGCAGCTCCGCGGGGACACTTCGTGGGAATTCACCCCTCCACTTT.